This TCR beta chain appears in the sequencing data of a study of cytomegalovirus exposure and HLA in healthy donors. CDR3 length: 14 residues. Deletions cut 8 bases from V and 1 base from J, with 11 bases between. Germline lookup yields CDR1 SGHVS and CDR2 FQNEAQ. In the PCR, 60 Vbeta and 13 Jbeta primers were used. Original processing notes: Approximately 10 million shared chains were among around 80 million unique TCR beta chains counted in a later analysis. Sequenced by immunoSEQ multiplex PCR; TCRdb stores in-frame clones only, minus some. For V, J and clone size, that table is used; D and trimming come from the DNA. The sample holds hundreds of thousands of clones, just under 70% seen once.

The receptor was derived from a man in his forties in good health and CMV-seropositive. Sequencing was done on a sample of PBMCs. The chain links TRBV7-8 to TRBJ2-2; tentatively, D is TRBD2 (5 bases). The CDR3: CASALGRNTGELFF. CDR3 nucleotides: TGTGCCAGCGCTTTAGGGAGGAACACCGGGGAGCTGTTTTTT.